This T cell receptor beta chain was observed in a study of shared clonotypes between healthy human individuals. The V and J ends lost 0 bases and 4 bases respectively, with 5 bases between them. The CDR3 totals 13 residues. Germline values: CDR1 SGDLS, CDR2 YYNGEE. This clone was seen a single time. Repertoires were generated with immunoSEQ multiplex PCR, while TCRdb's copy carries only in-frame clones and drops some. Found here are about 1.1 million clones, around 78% of them singletons; the top ten hold 0.5% to 0.6%. The receptor's source is a man younger than 35 in good health. Some clones in this sample may be carry-over from other donors' samples. The chain carries TRBV9 and TRBJ2-1; D is uncertain. Sequences were obtained from memory CD4+ T cells from PBMCs. Subset noted: CD45RA-negative fraction. CDR3 loop: CASSVDPYNEQFF. CDR3 in DNA: TGTGCCAGCAGCGTAGACCCGTACAATGAGCAGTTCTTC.